This T cell receptor (beta chain) was captured in a study of shared clonotypes between healthy human individuals. CD45RO-negative CD8 cells positively selected for CCR7 made up the naive population, which excluded terminally differentiated effector memory CD45RA+ cells. Germline CDR1 and CDR2: ENHRY and SYGVKD. The CDR3 extends over 13 amino acids. The V gene end was trimmed by 6 bases and the J gene end by 4 bases; junction bases not matched to a gene: 1. Sequencing was performed with immunoSEQ multiplex PCR; in TCRdb, only in-frame clones are kept and a portion is missing. The data show some 2.1 million clones, around 93% seen once.

Sequencing used naive CD8+ T cells from PBMCs. V is TRBV10-3 and J is TRBJ2-1, with 9 bases fitting TRBD1. The source is a man between 18 and 29 years old in good health. Some clones in this sample may be carry-over from other donors' samples. This CDR3 reads CAIRDRGYNEQFF. CDR3 nucleotide sequence: TGTGCCATCAGGGACAGGGGTTACAATGAGCAGTTCTTC.